The 7 T cell receptor beta chains below all came from one sample that was sequenced in a study of spatial heterogeneity in lung cancer. Specified time point: sample taken at primary tumor resection. Using its own MiXCR run on the 5' RACE reads, TCRdb lists one record per CDR3 protein. This sample carries about 13,000 distinct CDR3 sequences, about 4% of them seen once, and the ten largest clones take less than 10%. Study-level findings and limits: For expanded intratumoral alpha and beta TCRs, counts tracked tumor mutation counts.

These receptors' targets are unknown. The specimen comprised lung tumor tissue, sampled at surgery. The receptors were sampled from a male donor with early-stage non-small cell lung cancer.

This clonotype was observed many times. The chain has TRBV3-1 and TRBJ1-2; 10 bases fit TRBD1. The V segment lost 4 bases and the J segment 7 bases; nucleotides outside the gene matches: 9. CDR1 is LGHDT and CDR2 is YNNKEL in the germline V gene (reference sequence). This CDR3 contains 15 residues. The DNA of the CDR3 is TGTGCCAGCAGCCCCCGGACAGGGGGAAGCGCTGGCTACACCTTC. This codes for CASSPRTGGSAGYTF.

In this sample, this clonotype is large (0.1 to 1%). Written as DNA, the CDR3 is TGCGCCAGCAGCCAAGATGGGGGGGGGGGCAGAGATACGCAGTATTTT. Its translation: CASSQDGGGGRDTQYF. This rearrangement joins TRBV4-1 to TRBJ2-3, with D possibly TRBD2 on 7 matching bases. The V gene lost 0 bases and the J gene lost 5 bases, with 15 bases spanning the gap. This CDR3 is 16 amino acids long. CDR1 is MGHRA, CDR2 YSYEKL, per germline.

This clonotype was counted ten times or more. V usage is TRBV2 and J usage is TRBJ2-3, with D hard to call. V lost 5 bases to trimming and J lost 10 bases, with 13 bases between them. The CDR3 runs to 12 residues. From germline, CDR1 is SNHLY and CDR2 FYNNEI. Here the CDR3 reads CASSPVLGAQYF. The CDR3 nucleotides read TGTGCCAGCAGTCCTGTTCTAGGCGCGCAGTATTTT.

In its sample, this clonotype was seen many times. This rearrangement joins TRBV20-1 to TRBJ1-1; the D is unclear. Per germline, CDR1 DFQATT and CDR2 SNEGSKA (reference sequence). The CDR3 spans 11 residues. Trimming stripped 3 bases from V and 8 bases from J, with 10 bases between. CDR3 in amino acids: CSASLDIEAFF. The CDR3 DNA reads as TGCAGTGCTAGCCTTGACATCGAAGCTTTCTTT.

This clonotype occurred many times. CDR3 nucleotide sequence: TGCAGCGTTGGCATGGGGGGAGAGACCCAGTACTTC. This translates into CSVGMGGETQYF. The gene calls are TRBV29-1 and TRBJ2-5; TRBD2 might be the D (6 bases). CDR3 length: 12 residues. Trimming removed 4 bases from V and 4 bases from J, with 10 bases in between. Per the germline V gene, CDR1 is SQVTM and CDR2 is ANQGSEA.

This clonotype was counted only a few times. The rearrangement joins TRBV20-1 to TRBJ1-2, with D perhaps TRBD1 (5 bases). V lost 4 bases to trimming and J lost 7 bases, with 13 bases between them. The CDR3 length is 12 residues. Per germline, CDR1 DFQATT and CDR2 SNEGSKA (reference sequence). The CDR3 reads CSANVRGSGYTF. DNA of the CDR3: TGCAGTGCTAACGTACGGGGGTCTGGCTACACCTTC.

The sample holds many counts of this clonotype. The CDR3 region is CASSLGRGLVNTEAFF. The CDR3 DNA is TGTGCCAGCAGCTTAGGCAGGGGGCTTGTGAACACTGAAGCTTTCTTT. The chain combines TRBV7-8 with TRBJ1-1; 8 positions match TRBD1. The CDR3 covers 16 residues. From germline, CDR1 is SGHVS and CDR2 FQNEAQ. The junction had 4 bases not matched to a gene; V was cut back by 1 base and J by 0 bases. The variable domain in full, completed from reference TRBV7-8 and TRBJ1-1, reads GAGVSQSPRYKVAKRGQDVALRCDPISGHVSLFWYQQALGQGPEFLTYFQNEAQLDKSGLPSDRFFAERPEGSVSTLKIQRTQQEDSAVYLCASSLGRGLVNTEAFFGQGTRLTVV.